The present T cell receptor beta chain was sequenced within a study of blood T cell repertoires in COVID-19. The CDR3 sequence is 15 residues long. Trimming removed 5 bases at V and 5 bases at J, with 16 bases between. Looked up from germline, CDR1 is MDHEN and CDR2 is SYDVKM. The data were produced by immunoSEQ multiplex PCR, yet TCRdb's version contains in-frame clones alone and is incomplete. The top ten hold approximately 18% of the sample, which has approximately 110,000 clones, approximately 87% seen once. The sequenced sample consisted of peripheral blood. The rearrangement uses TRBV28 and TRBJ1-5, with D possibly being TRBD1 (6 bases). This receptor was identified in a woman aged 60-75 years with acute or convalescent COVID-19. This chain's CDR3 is CASSPGPQGYQPQHF. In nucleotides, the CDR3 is TGTGCCAGCAGTCCAGGCCCTCAGGGGTATCAGCCCCAGCATTTT.